One and the same sample provided the 19 T cell receptor beta chains below, sequenced in a study of blood T cell repertoires in COVID-19. The table came from immunoSEQ multiplex PCR; TCRdb's copy has only in-frame clones and leaves some out. The table has around 200,000 clones, around 85% seen once. The source material was PBMCs or T cells enriched from blood (not recorded which). These receptors were collected from a woman between 45 and 60 years old in a cohort exposed to, infected with or recovered from COVID-19 (not recorded which).

The chain has TRBV5-4 and TRBJ2-5, with TRBD1 matching over 7 bases. Germline V CDR1 and CDR2: SGHNT, YYREEE (reference sequence). The CDR3 has 16 residues. With V trimmed by 3 bases and J by 0 bases, 8 bases remained unmatched. CDR3 region: CASSSLARGYQETQYF. CDR3 nucleotide sequence: TGTGCCAGCAGCTCCCTGGCCAGGGGGTACCAAGAGACCCAGTACTTC.

This rearrangement joins TRBV7-2 to TRBJ2-2, with D possibly TRBD1 on 6 matching bases. The germline V gene has CDR1 SGHTA and CDR2 FQGNSA. The V and J ends lost 0 bases and 4 bases respectively, with 12 bases between them. This CDR3 region has 16 residues. CDR3 sequence reads: CASSLANRARTGELFF. CDR3 nucleotide sequence: TGTGCCAGCAGCTTAGCAAACAGGGCTCGCACCGGGGAGCTGTTTTTT.

The chain is built from TRBV18 and TRBJ2-7; the match to TRBD2 covers 7 bases. V shed 3 bases, J shed 6 bases, and the junction held 17 bases outside the gene matches. The length of the CDR3 is 17 residues. The germline V gene has CDR1 KGHSH and CDR2 LQKENI. The chain's CDR3 is CASSPPGSLAVTSEQYF. As DNA, the CDR3 is TGTGCCAGCTCACCCCCGGGTAGTCTAGCGGTGACCTCCGAGCAGTACTTC.

The V and J genes are TRBV5-1 and TRBJ2-5; D gene uncertain. V gave up 4 bases and J gave up 0 bases, with 13 bases separating them. Germline values: CDR1 SGHRS, CDR2 YFSETQ. This CDR3 spans 15 amino acids. CDR3 bases: TGCGCCAGCAGCGCGGTCTACCGGTACCAAGAGACCCAGTACTTC. This translates into CASSAVYRYQETQYF.

V gene TRBV5-1 combines with J gene TRBJ1-2, with 8 bases that match TRBD1. V shed 2 bases and J 8 bases; nucleotides not matched to a gene: 8. CDR1 SGHRS and CDR2 YFSETQ come from the germline V gene. The CDR3 extends over 14 amino acids. The CDR3 loop reads CASSFGGQGKGYTF. CDR3 sequence (DNA): TGCGCCAGCAGCTTCGGCGGACAGGGCAAAGGCTACACCTTC.

This clone showed up just a few times. This sequence joins TRBV2 and TRBJ1-2; D remains unclear. The V end lost 3 bases, the J end lost 4 bases, and 12 bases lay between the germline ends. CDR3 length: 14 amino acids. The V gene's germline CDR1 is SNHLY and CDR2 FYNNEI. This chain's CDR3 is CASSERVHGYGYTF. The CDR3 bases are TGTGCCAGCAGTGAGAGGGTCCACGGCTATGGCTACACCTTC.

V is TRBV5-4 and J is TRBJ2-7; 10 bases are shared with TRBD2. The CDR3 spans 16 residues. J gave up 0 bases and V 4 bases, and 7 bases lay outside the gene matches. Germline-derived CDR1 and CDR2 are SGHNT and YYREEE (reference sequence). Written as DNA, the CDR3 is TGTGCCAGCAGCACCGGACTAGCGGTTGGCTCCTACGAGCAGTACTTC. It translates to CASSTGLAVGSYEQYF.

The rearrangement joins TRBV7-3 to TRBJ2-5; 9 bases agree with TRBD1. Per the germline V gene, CDR1 is SGHTA and CDR2 is FQGTGA. The V gene end was trimmed by 1 base and the J gene end by 5 bases; junction bases not matched to a gene: 8. This CDR3 contains 16 residues. The CDR3 here is CASSLRGTGPGETQYF. DNA of the CDR3: TGTGCCAGCAGCTTAAGAGGGACAGGGCCCGGGGAGACCCAGTACTTC.

This clone was counted between two and nine times. The chain joins TRBV5-8 to TRBJ1-2; TRBD1 is a possible D gene (6 bases). The V end lost 4 bases, the J end lost 8 bases, and 12 bases lay between the germline ends. The CDR3 extends over 12 amino acids. Per germline, CDR1 SGHTS and CDR2 YDEGEE. CDR3 in amino acids: CASSTTGLGYTF. CDR3 nucleotide sequence: TGTGCCAGCAGCACCACAGGGCTCGGCTACACCTTC.

Written as DNA, the CDR3 is TGCGCCAGCAGCCCCGGGAGTACCACGCAAGAGACCCAGTACTTC. Its translation: CASSPGSTTQETQYF. This chain links TRBV5-1 with TRBJ2-5; perhaps TRBD2 as D (6 bases). The CDR3 loop spans 15 amino acids. The V end lost 4 bases, the J end lost 2 bases, and 15 bases lay between the germline ends. From germline, CDR1 is SGHRS and CDR2 YFSETQ.

This clone was detected once. The chain has TRBV5-1 and TRBJ2-1, with 8 bases aligning to TRBD2. In germline, CDR1 is SGHRS, CDR2 YFSETQ. The CDR3 is 16 amino acids. Trimming removed 0 bases from V and 0 bases from J; junction bases left unmatched: 2. CDR3: CASSLEGTSSYNEQFF. Written as DNA, the CDR3 is TGCGCCAGCAGCTTGGAGGGGACTAGCTCCTACAATGAGCAGTTCTTC.

V usage is TRBV2 and J usage is TRBJ2-2, with D tentatively TRBD2 (5 bases). The V end lost 2 bases, the J end lost 5 bases, and 12 bases lay between the germline ends. The CDR3 consists of 15 residues. Germline lookup yields CDR1 SNHLY and CDR2 FYNNEI. CDR3 in amino acids: CASSETGWETGELFF. The CDR3 DNA follows: TGTGCCAGCAGTGAAACGGGGTGGGAGACCGGGGAGCTGTTTTTT.

The rearrangement joins TRBV3-1 (or the pseudogene TRBV3-2) to TRBJ2-1; 15 bases align to TRBD2. The CDR3 is 16 residues long. CDR1 is LGHDT and CDR2 is YNNKEL in the germline V gene (reference sequence). The trim removed 4 bases at V and 4 bases at J, leaving 2 bases unmatched. CDR3 nucleotide sequence: TGTGCCAGCAGCCGGGGACTAGCGGGGGGATACAATGAGCAGTTCTTC. It is translated as CASSRGLAGGYNEQFF.

This chain connects TRBV5-4 to TRBJ1-2, with D perhaps matching TRBD1 (6 bases). This CDR3 spans 15 amino acids. V gave up 4 bases and J gave up 4 bases, with 17 bases separating them. Germline V lookup: CDR1 SGHNT, CDR2 YYREEE (reference sequence). The CDR3, as DNA: TGTGCCAGCAGCACGACGGGGGAGGGGGGCTATGGCTACACCTTC. Its protein product is CASSTTGEGGYGYTF.

This clone has only one observation. V and J are TRBV10-3 and TRBJ1-6; 7 positions agree with TRBD1. Germline V CDR1 and CDR2: ENHRY, SYGVKD. The CDR3 is made up of 14 amino acids. Losses at the gene ends were 3 bases for V and 8 bases for J; bases not matched to a gene: 4. CDR3 in DNA: TGTGCCATCAGTGACGGGGACAGATATTCACCCCTCCACTTT. Its protein product is CAISDGDRYSPLHF.

The gene calls are TRBV7-2 and TRBJ1-3; 7 positions match TRBD1. The length of the CDR3 is 15 residues. V shed 4 bases and J 0 bases; nucleotides not matched to a gene: 3. Germline-derived CDR1 and CDR2 are SGHTA and FQGNSA. CDR3: CASSSDRDSGNTIYF. DNA for the CDR3: TGTGCCAGCAGCTCCGACAGGGACTCTGGAAACACCATATATTTT.

This chain uses TRBV5-1 with TRBJ1-1; D unresolved. The V and J ends lost 0 bases and 7 bases respectively, with 13 bases between them. Germline CDR1 SGHRS, CDR2 YFSETQ. This CDR3 region has 14 residues. The CDR3 loop is CASSLDSHNIEAFF. The CDR3 DNA reads TGCGCCAGCAGCTTGGACAGCCACAATATTGAAGCTTTCTTT.

This chain links TRBV10-3 with TRBJ1-1; TRBD1 matches at 10 bases. This CDR3 is 16 amino acids long. Germline CDR1 is ENHRY and CDR2 is SYGVKD. Losses at the gene ends were 5 bases for V and 5 bases for J; bases not matched to a gene: 11. The chain's CDR3 is CAISLRQGARGTEAFF. In nucleotides, the CDR3 is TGTGCCATCAGTTTACGACAGGGGGCGCGGGGAACTGAAGCTTTCTTT.

This chain links TRBV7-2 with TRBJ1-5, with D perhaps matching TRBD1 (5 bases). The germline gives CDR1 SGHTA, CDR2 FQGNSA. V lost 3 bases, J lost 6 bases, and 12 bases lay in between. The CDR3 totals 14 residues. The CDR3 spells CASSFSGYGQPQHF. The CDR3 DNA follows: TGTGCCAGCAGCTTCTCAGGGTATGGTCAGCCCCAGCATTTT. The whole variable domain, filled in from reference TRBV7-2 and TRBJ1-5, reads GAGVSQSPSNKVTEKGKDVELRCDPISGHTALYWYRQSLGQGLEFLIYFQGNSAPDKSGLPSDRFSAERTGGSVSTLTIQRTQQEDSAVYLCASSFSGYGQPQHFGDGTRLSIL.